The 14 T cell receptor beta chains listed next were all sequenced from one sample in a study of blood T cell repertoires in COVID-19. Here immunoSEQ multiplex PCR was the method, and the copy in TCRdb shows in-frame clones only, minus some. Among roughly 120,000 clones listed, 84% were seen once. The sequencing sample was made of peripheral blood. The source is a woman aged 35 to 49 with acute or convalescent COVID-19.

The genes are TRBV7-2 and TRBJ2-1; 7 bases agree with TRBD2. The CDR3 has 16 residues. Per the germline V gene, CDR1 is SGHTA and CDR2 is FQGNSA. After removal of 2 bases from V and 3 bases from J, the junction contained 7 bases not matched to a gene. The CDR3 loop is CASSLIAGEIYNEQFF. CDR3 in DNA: TGTGCCAGCAGCTTAATTGCGGGGGAGATCTACAATGAGCAGTTCTTC.

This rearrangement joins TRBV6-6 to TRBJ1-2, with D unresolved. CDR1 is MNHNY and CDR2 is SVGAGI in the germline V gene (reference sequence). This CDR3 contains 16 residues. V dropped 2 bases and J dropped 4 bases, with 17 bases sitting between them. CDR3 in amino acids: CASSYGPAERIYGYTF. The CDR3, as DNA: TGTGCCAGCAGTTACGGTCCGGCGGAGCGAATCTATGGCTACACCTTC.

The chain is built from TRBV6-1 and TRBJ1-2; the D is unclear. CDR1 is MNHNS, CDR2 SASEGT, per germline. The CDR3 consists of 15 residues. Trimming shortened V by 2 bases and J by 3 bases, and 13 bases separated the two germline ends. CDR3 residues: CASSETGNDYYGYTF. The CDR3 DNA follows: TGTGCCAGCAGTGAAACCGGGAATGATTACTATGGCTACACCTTC.

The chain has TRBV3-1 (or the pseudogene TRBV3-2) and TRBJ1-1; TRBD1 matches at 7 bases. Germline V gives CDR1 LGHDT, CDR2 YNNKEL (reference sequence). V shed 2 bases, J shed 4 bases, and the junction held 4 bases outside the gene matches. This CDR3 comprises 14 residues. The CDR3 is CASSQSGGLTEAFF. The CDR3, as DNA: TGTGCCAGCAGCCAATCAGGGGGTCTCACTGAAGCTTTCTTT.

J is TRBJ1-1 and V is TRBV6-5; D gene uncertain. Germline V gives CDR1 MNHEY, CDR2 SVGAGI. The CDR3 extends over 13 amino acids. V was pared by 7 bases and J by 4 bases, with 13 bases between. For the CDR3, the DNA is TGTGCCAGCACTATAGGGAGGGCCACTGAAGCTTTCTTT. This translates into CASTIGRATEAFF.

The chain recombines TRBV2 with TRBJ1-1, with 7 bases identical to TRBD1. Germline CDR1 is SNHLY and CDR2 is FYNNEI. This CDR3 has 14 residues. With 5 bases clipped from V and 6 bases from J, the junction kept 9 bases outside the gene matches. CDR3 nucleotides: TGTGCCAGCAGTCTCGGACAGGCGGTTGCTGAAGCTTTCTTT. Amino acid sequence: CASSLGQAVAEAFF.

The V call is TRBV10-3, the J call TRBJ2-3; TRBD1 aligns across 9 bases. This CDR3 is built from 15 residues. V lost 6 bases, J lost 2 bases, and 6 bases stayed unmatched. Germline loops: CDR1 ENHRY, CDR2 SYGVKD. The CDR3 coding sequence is TGTGCCATCAGCTGGACAGGGGACAACACAGATACGCAGTATTTT. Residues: CAISWTGDNTDTQYF.

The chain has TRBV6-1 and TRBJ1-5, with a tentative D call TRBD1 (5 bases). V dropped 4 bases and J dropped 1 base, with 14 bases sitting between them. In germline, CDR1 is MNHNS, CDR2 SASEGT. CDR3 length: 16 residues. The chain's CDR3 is CASSGPGGGSNQPQHF. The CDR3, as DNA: TGTGCCAGCAGTGGTCCAGGTGGGGGGAGCAATCAGCCCCAGCATTTT.

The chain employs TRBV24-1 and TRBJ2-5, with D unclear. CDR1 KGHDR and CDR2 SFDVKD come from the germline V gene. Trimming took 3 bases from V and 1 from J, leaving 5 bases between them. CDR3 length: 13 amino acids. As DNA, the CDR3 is TGTGCCACCAGTGATACAGTCCAAGAGACCCAGTACTTC. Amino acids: CATSDTVQETQYF.

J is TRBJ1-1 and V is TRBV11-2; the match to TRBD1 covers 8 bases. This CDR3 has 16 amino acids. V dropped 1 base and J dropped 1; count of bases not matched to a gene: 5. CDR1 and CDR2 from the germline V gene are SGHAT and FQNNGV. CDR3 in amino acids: CASSLAGGAENTEAFF. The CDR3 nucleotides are TGTGCCAGCAGCTTAGCAGGGGGCGCGGAGAACACTGAAGCTTTCTTT.

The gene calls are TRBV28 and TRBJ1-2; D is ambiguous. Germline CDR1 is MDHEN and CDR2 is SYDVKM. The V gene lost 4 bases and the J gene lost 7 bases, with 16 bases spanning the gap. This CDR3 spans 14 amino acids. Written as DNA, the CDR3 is TGTGCCAGCAGTTCGGCAACCGAGGTACCTGGCTACACCTTC. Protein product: CASSSATEVPGYTF.

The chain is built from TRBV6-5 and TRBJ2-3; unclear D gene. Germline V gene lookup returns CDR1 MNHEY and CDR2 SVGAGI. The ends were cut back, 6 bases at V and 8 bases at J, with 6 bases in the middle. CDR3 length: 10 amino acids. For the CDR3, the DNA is TGTGCCAGCAGCTATCCTACGCAGTATTTT. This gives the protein CASSYPTQYF.

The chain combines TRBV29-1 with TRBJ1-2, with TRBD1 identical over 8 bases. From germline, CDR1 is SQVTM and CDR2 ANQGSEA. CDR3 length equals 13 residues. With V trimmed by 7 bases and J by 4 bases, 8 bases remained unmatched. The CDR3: CSAMDRVVYGYTF. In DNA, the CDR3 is TGCAGCGCTATGGACAGGGTTGTCTATGGCTACACCTTC.

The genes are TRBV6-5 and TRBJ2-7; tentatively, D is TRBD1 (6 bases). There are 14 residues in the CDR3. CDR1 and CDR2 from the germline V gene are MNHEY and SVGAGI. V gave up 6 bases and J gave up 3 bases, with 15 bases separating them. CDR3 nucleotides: TGTGCCAGCAGAAAACCTACAGGGAACTACGAGCAGTACTTC. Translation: CASRKPTGNYEQYF.